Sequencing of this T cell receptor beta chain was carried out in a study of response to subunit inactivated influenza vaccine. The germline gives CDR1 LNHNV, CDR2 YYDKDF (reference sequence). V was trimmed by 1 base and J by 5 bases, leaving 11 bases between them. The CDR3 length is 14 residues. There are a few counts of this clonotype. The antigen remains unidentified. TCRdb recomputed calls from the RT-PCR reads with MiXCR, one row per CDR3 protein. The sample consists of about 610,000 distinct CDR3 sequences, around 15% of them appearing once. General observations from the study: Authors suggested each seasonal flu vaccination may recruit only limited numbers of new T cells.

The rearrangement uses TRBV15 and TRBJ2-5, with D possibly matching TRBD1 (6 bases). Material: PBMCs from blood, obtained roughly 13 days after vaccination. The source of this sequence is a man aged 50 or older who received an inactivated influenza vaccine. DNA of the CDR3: TGTGCCACCAGCAGAGCGGCAGGGGTGGAGACCCAGTACTTC. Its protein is CATSRAAGVETQYF. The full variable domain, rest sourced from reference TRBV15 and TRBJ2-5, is DAMVIQNPRYQVTQFGKPVTLSCSQTLNHNVMYWYQQKSSQAPKLLFHYYDKDFNNEADTPDNFQSRRPNTSFCFLDIRSPGLGDTAMYLCATSRAAGVETQYFGPGTRLLVL.